This is a list of T cell receptor beta chains from one sample in a study of shared clonotypes between healthy human individuals. Clones were read by immunoSEQ multiplex PCR, and TCRdb kept only the in-frame ones, dropping some. The sample contains about 1.1 million clones, around three quarters of which appear only once. Sequencing used memory CD4+ T cells from PBMCs. The receptors originated from a man between 18 and 35 years old in good health. Some clones in this sample may be carry-over from other donors' samples. Each CDR3 is given with its conserved first and last residue. Fields, in order: D gene, V gene, clone size, J gene, CDR3 DNA, CDR3 protein. The D gene is left open where the match is weak. Not all rows give a size; the values are once, few, many and, for expanded clones, a class.

TRBD2,TRBV28,NA,TRBJ2-7,TGTGCCAGCAGGAGGGGACCGCGGGGGGCCTTTTACGAGCAGTACTTC,CASRRGPRGAFYEQYF
TRBD1,TRBV7-6,NA,TRBJ1-1,TGTGCCAGCAGCTTAACCACAGGGGCCTTTGAAGCTTTCTTT,CASSLTTGAFEAFF
NA,TRBV18,few,TRBJ2-2,TGTGCCAGCTCATCAATATTTCAGGGAACCGGGGAGCTGTTTTTT,CASSSIFQGTGELFF
TRBD2,TRBV18,NA,TRBJ2-3,TGTGCCAGCTCGCTAACCGGGACTAGCGGATACACAGATACGCAGTATTTT,CASSLTGTSGYTDTQYF
TRBD1,TRBV2,NA,TRBJ2-4,TGTGCCAGCACCCCAGGGGGAGCCAAAAACATTCAGTACTTC,CASTPGGAKNIQYF
NA,TRBV10-2,NA,TRBJ2-5,TGCGCCAGCAGTGGCCAGGGGGGAGGCGGCGAGACCCAGTACTTC,CASSGQGGGGETQYF
TRBD1,TRBV30,NA,TRBJ1-5,TGTGCCTGGAGTTTTACCGGGACAGGGTTCGGTCAGCCCCAGCATTTT,CAWSFTGTGFGQPQHF
TRBD1,TRBV5-6,NA,TRBJ2-5,TGTGCCAGCAGCTGGAGACAGGGGGCGTGGGAGACCCAGTACTTC,CASSWRQGAWETQYF
TRBD2,TRBV9,NA,TRBJ2-2,TGTGCCAGCAGCCCCCTAGCGACGGGAGGCGGGGAGCTGTTTTTT,CASSPLATGGGELFF
TRBD1,TRBV6-6,once,TRBJ2-1,TGTGCCAGCAGTTCTAAAGCGGGACAGGGGTTCGATGAGCAGTTCTTC,CASSSKAGQGFDEQFF
TRBD1,TRBV18,NA,TRBJ1-1,TGTGCCAGCTCACCCTACCAGGGGGCTTACACTGAAGCTTTCTTT,CASSPYQGAYTEAFF
NA,TRBV28,once,TRBJ1-2,TGTGCCAGCAGTTCCCCGGGCGGAGGGGGGAGGGGATATGGCTACACCTTC,CASSSPGGGGRGYGYTF
TRBD2,TRBV27,medium-sized,TRBJ2-2,TGTGCCAGCAAAGGACTAGCGTTCACCGGGGAGCTGTTTTTT,CASKGLAFTGELFF
TRBD1,TRBV28,once,TRBJ2-2,TGTGCCAGCAGCCCCCCTCCCGGGACAGGGAACACCGGGGAGCTGTTTTTT,CASSPPPGTGNTGELFF
NA,TRBV15,NA,TRBJ1-2,TGTGCCACCAGCAGAGCCCGGAACAATGGCTACACCTTC,CATSRARNNGYTF
NA,TRBV6-5,few,TRBJ2-1,TGTGCCAGCAGTTCACTGGTCCGGAGGCACAATGAGCAGTTCTTC,CASSSLVRRHNEQFF
NA,TRBV5-3,NA,TRBJ2-1,TGTGCCAGAAGCTTGAGGTATACTGACTTCTCCTACAATGAGCAGTTCTTC,CARSLRYTDFSYNEQFF
NA,TRBV2,NA,TRBJ2-1,TGTGCCAGCAGTTTTGGACAGACCAATGAGCAGTTCTTC,CASSFGQTNEQFF
NA,TRBV12-5,NA,TRBJ1-2,TGTGCTAGTGGGGACAGCATATATGGCTACACCTTC,CASGDSIYGYTF
NA,TRBV2,NA,TRBJ2-5,TGTGCCAGCAGTCGATCAGGGGTACAAAGAGAGACCCAGTACTTC,CASSRSGVQRETQYF
NA,TRBV7-8,many,TRBJ1-2,TGTGCCAGCAGCCCGCGGGCTACGAACTATGGCTACACCTTC,CASSPRATNYGYTF
NA,TRBV7-2,NA,TRBJ2-7,TGTGCCAGCAGCTTAGGAGTAGCGGAGAACTACGAGCAGTACTTC,CASSLGVAENYEQYF
NA,TRBV5-1,few,TRBJ2-5,TGCGCCAGCAGCTTGACCCTAAGATCCACCGCGTACTTC,CASSLTLRSTAYF
NA,TRBV5-1,NA,TRBJ1-1,TGCGCCAGCAGCTTAAACAGAGCGAACACTGAAGCTTTCTTT,CASSLNRANTEAFF
TRBD1,TRBV15,few,TRBJ1-5,TGTGCCACCAGCAGAGATTTCAGGACAGGGTTTCGTCAGCCCCAGCATTTT,CATSRDFRTGFRQPQHF
NA,TRBV27,NA,TRBJ1-1,TGTGCCAGCAGTCTCACACGGTCCAGTGAAGCTTTCTTT,CASSLTRSSEAFF
TRBD1,TRBV7-9,NA,TRBJ1-4,TGTGCCAGCAGCTGGGGACAGGGGGATGAAAAACTGTTTTTT,CASSWGQGDEKLFF
NA,TRBV5-1,few,TRBJ2-5,TGCGCCAGCAGCTTGTTCGGGACGGAAGAGACCCAGTACTTC,CASSLFGTEETQYF
NA,TRBV18,NA,TRBJ1-1,TGTGCCAGCTCACCCCAAGCCATTAGACAGTCTCGTCGCACTGAAGCTTTCTTT,CASSPQAIRQSRRTEAFF
NA,TRBV2,NA,TRBJ2-1,TGTGCCAGCAGGGGACGACTAGATAGGAATGAGCAGTTCTTC,CASRGRLDRNEQFF
NA,TRBV28,NA,TRBJ1-1,TGTGCCAGCAGTTTGGGTCATCTTTACGAAGCTTTCTTT,CASSLGHLYEAFF
NA,TRBV18,NA,TRBJ2-7,TGTGCCAGCTCACCAACGGGGGCCTACGAGCAGTACTTC,CASSPTGAYEQYF
NA,TRBV2,NA,TRBJ2-1,TGTGCCAGCCTAGCGAGCAGGAGCTCCTACAATGAGCAGTTCTTC,CASLASRSSYNEQFF
NA,TRBV25-1,few,TRBJ1-1,TGTGCCAGCAGTGATGTGGGGAAGGGGGAAGCTTTCTTT,CASSDVGKGEAFF
NA,TRBV29-1,NA,TRBJ2-2,TGCAGCGTTGAAGGGCCCCGGGGGGGGGAGCTGTTTTTT,CSVEGPRGGELFF
NA,TRBV5-1,once,TRBJ2-5,TGCGCCAGCAGCTTGGTAGGGCAGCTAGGTGAGACCCAGTACTTC,CASSLVGQLGETQYF
NA,TRBV5-1,NA,TRBJ2-3,TGCGCCAGCAGCCCGGTGTTGTCGCTACCCTATTTT,CASSPVLSLPYF
NA,TRBV19,NA,TRBJ1-2,TGTGCCAGTAGTGGCTGGGGGCAGGGCTATGGCTACACCTTC,CASSGWGQGYGYTF
NA,TRBV20-1,NA,TRBJ2-7,TGCAGTGCTGCCCGGGACTACGAGCAGTACTTC,CSAARDYEQYF
NA,TRBV28,NA,TRBJ1-4,TGTGCCAGCACCATGGGTGGCAGGGGAGGGTCTAATGAAAAACTGTTTTTT,CASTMGGRGGSNEKLFF